This T cell receptor (beta chain) stems from a study of T cell responses to AZD1222 COVID-19 vaccine. Study at large: Analyses pooled second doses at about 4 or about 12 weeks. Notes on the study in general: Donors were chiefly white British, with a greater number of females, and clonal diversity was perhaps underestimated. All repertoire sampling was performed exclusively after the peak T cell response.

Sequencing used immunoSEQ multiplex PCR; TCRdb keeps in-frame clones, though not all of them. Altogether 95,000 to 150,000 clones are present, over 75% being singletons, with the ten largest covering approximately 10%. The CDR3 is 18 residues long. Germline CDR1 is MGHRA and CDR2 is YSYEKL. Trimming cost V 2 bases and J 10 bases, with 29 bases left between them. Details on this clone: Antigen: not known.

V is TRBV4-1 and J is TRBJ1-2; possible D gene TRBD1, 5 bases. The receptor's source is an adult in good health. Material: peripheral blood, obtained on day 0 of AZD1222 vaccination. The CDR3 nucleotides are TGCGCCAGCAGCCAACCTGTTGGGGGAGGCCGGGACGGAAGTTACTACACCTTC. Its translation is CASSQPVGGGRDGSYYTF.